The rows below give T cell receptor beta chains drawn from one sample of a study of shared clonotypes between healthy human individuals. Produced via immunoSEQ multiplex PCR; TCRdb's table is partial and in-frame only. The repertoire includes 490,000 or so clones, around 79% of them detected once, and about 12% sits in the top ten. The sequenced sample was PBMCs. These receptors were collected from a woman aged 40 to 55 in good health. Some clones in this sample may be carry-over from other donors' samples. CDR3s include the opening cysteine and the closing phenylalanine or tryptophan. A row's size may be missing; if present it is once, few, many or a size class.

cdr3_aa: CASSPGLGSETQYF
v_call: TRBV5-1
j_call: TRBJ2-5
clone_size: few
cdr3_length: 14

cdr3_aa: CAAGRGGETQYF
v_call: TRBV28
j_call: TRBJ2-5
clone_size: .
cdr3_length: 12

cdr3_aa: CASRQQLGTDTQYF
v_call: TRBV11-3
j_call: TRBJ2-3
clone_size: .
cdr3_length: 14

cdr3_aa: CAIRSGLGMDNEQFF
v_call: TRBV10-3
j_call: TRBJ2-1
clone_size: .
cdr3_length: 15

cdr3_aa: CASSPRGLVNTEAFF
v_call: TRBV5-1
j_call: TRBJ1-1
clone_size: .
cdr3_length: 15

cdr3_aa: CASSPVTDTQYF
v_call: TRBV7-9
j_call: TRBJ2-3
clone_size: .
cdr3_length: 12

cdr3_aa: CASRRTGVADTQYF
v_call: TRBV28
j_call: TRBJ2-3
clone_size: .
cdr3_length: 14

cdr3_aa: CASRIPPLTTGEQGETQYF
v_call: TRBV5-1
j_call: TRBJ2-5
clone_size: .
cdr3_length: 19

cdr3_aa: CSVEWWQGDRYGQYF
v_call: TRBV29-1
j_call: TRBJ2-7
clone_size: few
cdr3_length: 15

cdr3_aa: CATSGTSGPYEQYF
v_call: TRBV19
j_call: TRBJ2-7
clone_size: once
cdr3_length: 14

cdr3_aa: CASSLGTGTTNEKLFF
v_call: TRBV5-1
j_call: TRBJ1-4
clone_size: .
cdr3_length: 16

cdr3_aa: CASSQRPGQGAGETQYF
v_call: TRBV18
j_call: TRBJ2-5
clone_size: .
cdr3_length: 17

cdr3_aa: CASSPSGHSGANVLTF
v_call: TRBV7-8
j_call: TRBJ2-6
clone_size: .
cdr3_length: 16

cdr3_aa: CASSLQGATYEQYF
v_call: TRBV28
j_call: TRBJ2-7
clone_size: .
cdr3_length: 14

cdr3_aa: CSVEPSAYEQYF
v_call: TRBV29-1
j_call: TRBJ2-7
clone_size: .
cdr3_length: 12